This T cell receptor beta chain was captured in a study of cytomegalovirus exposure and HLA in healthy donors. This CDR3 has 12 residues. CDR1 SNHLY and CDR2 FYNNEI come from the germline V gene. Primers for the PCR totalled 60 Vbeta and 13 Jbeta. The method was immunoSEQ multiplex PCR; TCRdb's version includes in-frame clones alone and lacks a portion of them. The table records approximately 120,000 clones, around four fifths of them present only once. Study-level findings and limits: A classifier reportedly called cytomegalovirus status with high sensitivity and specificity.

A remark on this clone: Its matching antigen is unknown. One end of the junction fails to match germline, which may point to a read error.

The material sequenced was PBMCs. The genes are TRBV2 and TRBJ2-1, with 8 bases aligning to TRBD2. This receptor was identified in a man between 18 and 29 years old in good health and CMV-seropositive. CDR3 region: CPGSGAINEQFF. CDR3 nucleotides: TGCCCGGGTAGCGGGGCTATAAATGAGCAGTTCTTC.